Following are 15 T cell receptor beta chains from one sample sequenced in a study of shared clonotypes between healthy human individuals. Some clones are missing from TCRdb's copy, which holds only in-frame ones; the method was immunoSEQ multiplex PCR. The table lists some 1.5 million clones, approximately 98% of them singletons. Sequencing input: naive CD4+ T cells sorted from blood. Subset indicated: CD45RA+ positively selected. The source of these receptors is a man younger than 45 in good health.

The gene calls are TRBV6-5 and TRBJ1-5, with TRBD1 as a possible D gene (5 bases). CDR1 and CDR2 from the germline V gene are MNHEY and SVGAGI. The length of the CDR3 is 15 residues. Between the trimmed V and J ends, which lost 6 bases and 3 bases, there was a span of 15 bases. CDR3 DNA: TGTGCCAGCAGCCCTGGGACTCCCTTCAATCAGCCCCAGCATTTT. Its protein is CASSPGTPFNQPQHF.

The chain uses TRBV30 and TRBJ2-7, with D possibly called TRBD1 or TRBD2 (6 bases each). The CDR3 is 14 residues long. V gave up 0 bases and J gave up 5 bases, with 14 bases separating them. CDR1 is GTSNPN and CDR2 is SVGIG in the germline V gene (reference sequence). The CDR3: CAWSVAGRGHEQYF. In DNA form, the CDR3 reads TGTGCCTGGAGTGTAGCGGGCAGGGGACACGAGCAGTACTTC.

CDR3 sequence (DNA): TGTGCCAGCAGTGAAGATAGGACAGGGGGTGAGACCCAGTACTTC. Encoded protein: CASSEDRTGGETQYF. The V gene is TRBV2, the J gene TRBJ2-5, with 10 bases matching TRBD1. The J segment lost 5 bases and the V segment lost 1 base, leaving 4 bases of the junction unmatched. The CDR3 runs to 15 residues. Germline V lookup: CDR1 SNHLY, CDR2 FYNNEI.

DNA of the CDR3: TGTGCCAGCAGATATGGCCGGAACACTGAAGCTTTCTTT. Its translation: CASRYGRNTEAFF. The genes are TRBV6-1 and TRBJ1-1; no definite D call. V lost 6 bases and J lost 1, with 9 bases in between. The V gene's germline CDR1 is MNHNS and CDR2 SASEGT. The length of the CDR3 is 13 residues.

The rearrangement uses TRBV7-8 and TRBJ2-6; D remains ambiguous. Germline V gives CDR1 SGHVS, CDR2 FQNEAQ. V shed 5 bases and J shed 0 bases, with 14 bases lying between them. CDR3 length: 17 amino acids. CDR3 DNA sequence: TGTGCCAGCAGCCAAGGGCGGATAAACTCTGGGGCCAACGTCCTGACTTTC. This sequence encodes CASSQGRINSGANVLTF. The full variable domain, its missing parts supplied by reference TRBV7-8 and TRBJ2-6, is GAGVSQSPRYKVAKRGQDVALRCDPISGHVSLFWYQQALGQGPEFLTYFQNEAQLDKSGLPSDRFFAERPEGSVSTLKIQRTQQEDSAVYLCASSQGRINSGANVLTFGAGSRLTVL.

This sequence joins TRBV7-6 and TRBJ2-7; D remains unclear. The V end lost 1 base, the J end lost 4 bases, and 11 bases lay between the germline ends. This CDR3 comprises 14 residues. Germline V gives CDR1 SGHVS, CDR2 FNYEAQ. The DNA for the CDR3 is TGTGCCAGCAGCTTAGGCCGGCAGGCGTACGAGCAGTACTTC. It specifies CASSLGRQAYEQYF.

The V and J genes are TRBV19 and TRBJ1-5; TRBD1 matches 9 bases. The V and J ends lost 6 bases and 3 bases, in that order; junction bases with no gene match: 3. Germline V gene sequence: CDR1 LNHDA, CDR2 SQIVND (reference sequence). The CDR3 length is 14 residues. The CDR3 DNA reads TGTGCCAGTAGCTGGGACAGGGTCAATCAGCCCCAGCATTTT. Translated, it gives CASSWDRVNQPQHF.

Comment on this clone: This sample also contains other DNA sequences that code for the same CDR3. V is TRBV6-5 and J is TRBJ2-1, with a weak D call TRBD2 (5 bases). CDR1 is MNHEY, CDR2 SVGAGI, per germline. This CDR3 has 15 amino acids. Trimming removed 2 bases at V and 4 bases at J, with 12 bases between. This CDR3 reads CASSYVPTSYNEQFF. The CDR3 DNA is TGTGCCAGCAGTTACGTTCCTACTAGTTACAATGAGCAGTTCTTC.

The chain carries TRBV27 and TRBJ2-1, with 12 nucleotides matching TRBD2. CDR1 and CDR2 (germline): MNHEY, SMNVEV (reference sequence). The length of the CDR3 is 18 residues. Trimming took 5 bases from V and 0 from J; bases not matched to a gene: 8. The CDR3 DNA sequence: TGTGCCAGCAGTACGACTAGCGGGAGTCCTCCCTCCTACAATGAGCAGTTCTTC. This sequence encodes CASSTTSGSPPSYNEQFF.

Written as DNA, the CDR3 is TGTGCCAGCCGATCAGGACTAGCGGGAGGTATCAGGGAGGATGAGCAGTTCTTC. Translating it yields CASRSGLAGGIREDEQFF. This chain connects TRBV19 to TRBJ2-1; 14 bases match TRBD2. J was trimmed by 8 bases and V by 9 bases; bases with no gene match: 18. The CDR3 sequence is 18 residues long. Germline V gene lookup returns CDR1 LNHDA and CDR2 SQIVND (reference sequence).

This chain links TRBV27 with TRBJ2-1; a weak D match, TRBD2 (6 bases). CDR1 is MNHEY and CDR2 is SMNVEV in the germline V gene (reference sequence). The CDR3 length is 12 residues. V was cut by 6 bases and J by 15 bases, with 18 bases left in between. CDR3 region: CASSLRGGPTFF. The CDR3 DNA reads TGTGCCAGCAGCCTGAGGGGAGGACCCACGTTCTTC.

V gene TRBV5-1 combines with J gene TRBJ1-1, with D unresolved. V lost 3 bases and J 8 bases, leaving 17 bases between the germline ends. The germline CDR1 and CDR2 sequences are SGHRS and YFSETQ. This CDR3 region has 14 residues. CDR3 nucleotides: TGCGCCAGCAGCTGGAAAGCTTCGGACTCGGAAGCTTTCTTT. Translating it yields CASSWKASDSEAFF.

This rearrangement joins TRBV6-1 to TRBJ2-7; D gene ambiguous. The V gene's germline CDR1 is MNHNS and CDR2 SASEGT. CDR3 length: 10 residues. Written as DNA, the CDR3 is TGTGCTTGCGTAGGTTGGGAGCAGTACTTC. Encoded protein: CACVGWEQYF.

The CDR3 DNA follows: TGTGCCAGCAGCTACGGGCAGGGGAATGGCTACACCTTC. Its protein product is CASSYGQGNGYTF. This chain links TRBV7-3 with TRBJ1-2; the D gene is possibly TRBD1 (6 bases). V gave up 4 bases and J gave up 6 bases, with 12 bases separating them. Germline assignment: CDR1 SGHTA and CDR2 FQGTGA. The CDR3 is made up of 13 amino acids.

The chain uses TRBV28 and TRBJ1-2, with 12 bases identical to TRBD1. The CDR3 consists of 15 residues. The J segment lost 3 bases and the V segment lost 3 bases, leaving 2 bases of the junction unmatched. CDR1 MDHEN and CDR2 SYDVKM come from the germline V gene. CDR3 residues: CASSFGDRGHYGYTF. The CDR3 coding sequence is TGTGCCAGCAGTTTTGGGGACAGGGGGCACTATGGCTACACCTTC.